This T cell receptor (beta chain) came from a study of regulatory T cells in long-lasting Graves disease. Findings and caveats of the study: Persistent disease was characterized by preferential usage of TRBV28, TRBJ1-2 and TRBJ2-5.

The germline gives CDR1 MNHEY, CDR2 SMNVEV (reference sequence). V gave up 6 bases and J gave up 2 bases; unmatched junction bases: 3. This CDR3 has 14 residues. This clonotype has a handful of counts. Its antigen remains unidentified. Time point: persistent/refractory GD, antithyroid drugs over 5 years with positive TRAb. Preparation of the TCR library used RNA extracted from PBMCs. Doctors identified Graves' disease using the American Thyroid Association guidelines. Building the TCR beta libraries relied on iRepertoire HTBI primers, and CDR3 regions underwent Arm-PCR. TCRdb processed the multiplex PCR reads anew with MiXCR; each CDR3 protein has one entry. The table includes 500,000 to 700,000 distinct CDR3 sequences, about 30% detected once.

This TCR came from a female donor with Graves disease. V gene TRBV27 combines with J gene TRBJ2-1; 8 nucleotides agree with TRBD2. Sequencing used peripheral blood mononuclear cells (PBMCs), obtained when the disease was refractory, from a patient treated with antithyroid drugs. The CDR3 reads CASSVSGTYNEQFF. The CDR3 coding sequence is TGTGCCAGCAGCGTTAGCGGGACCTACAATGAGCAGTTCTTC.